This TCR beta chain was obtained from a study of CD8 T cells in Susac syndrome. Peripheral blood CD8+ and CD4+ T cells were profiled by TCR beta sequencing. It was negative isolation that provided the CD8+ and CD4+ T cells, whereas TEMRA cells were enriched by FACS. cDNA came from around 0.54 to 1 ug RNA primed by random hexamers. The amplification used immunoSEQ multiplex PCR on TCR beta CDR3; it spanned 54 Vbeta and 13 Jbeta. TCRdb passed the immunoSEQ multiplex PCR reads through MiXCR, listing each CDR3 protein once. In the table there are approximately 180,000 distinct CDR3 sequences, almost 96% of which are singletons. Germline V gene lookup returns CDR1 SQVTM and CDR2 ANQGSEA. The V end was cut by 3 bases, the J end by 6 bases, with 5 bases between. The CDR3 extends over 10 amino acids.

Sequencing was done on a sample of CD4+ T cells from PBMCs. This chain joins TRBV29-1 and TRBJ1-1; D uncertain. The TCR comes from a human donor with multiple sclerosis. The CDR3 loop reads CSVDVPEAFF. CDR3 sequence (DNA): TGCAGCGTTGATGTCCCTGAAGCTTTCTTT.